This T cell receptor delta chain is from a study of gamma-delta T cells after stem cell transplantation. TCRdb fed the RT-PCR reads into CATT to redo clone calling. The table lists around 1,700 delta-chain clones, 20% to 25% of them singletons. Sequenced input: gamma-delta T cells. This receptor was identified in a human donor. It is not recorded whose cells these are; they may come from a transplant donor.

The CDR3 nucleotides read TGTGCTCTTGGGGATCTCCCCCATACTGGGGGTTCGTACACCGATAAACTCATCTTT. This sequence encodes CALGDLPHTGGSYTDKLIF. The chain combines TRDV1 with TRDJ1; 8 bases are shared with TRDD3. The CDR3 is made up of 19 amino acids. CDR1 is TSWWSYY and CDR2 is QGS in the germline V gene. J was trimmed by 0 bases and V by 3 bases; bases with no gene match: 15.